What follows are 21 T cell receptor beta chains derived from one specimen sequenced in a study of T cells in Graves' hyperthyroidism and ophthalmopathy. Amplification yielded TCR beta CDR3 regions, with RNA transcripts as the source. An initial round of RT-PCR targeting the TCR CDR3 relied on the HTBI primer set. Via MiXCR, TCRdb re-called the multiplex PCR reads, giving one row per CDR3 protein. The table lists about 510,000 distinct CDR3 sequences, around 15% of them singletons. Material for sequencing was blood. The receptors were gathered from a woman between 35 and 50 years old with Graves' hyperthyroidism.

This rearrangement joins TRBV10-1 to TRBJ2-1; D is possibly TRBD2 (7 bases). Between the trimmed V and J ends, which lost 2 bases and 0 bases, there was a span of 17 bases. CDR3 length: 18 amino acids. Germline lookup yields CDR1 WNHNN and CDR2 SYGVQD (reference sequence). CDR3 nucleotide sequence: TGCGCCAGCAGTGAGGGGGGCTCTAGCGGTAGCTCCTACAATGAGCAGTTCTTC. Translating gives CASSEGGSSGSSYNEQFF.

As for this clonotype: A much bigger clone sits one base away, suggesting this may be a read error. This chain connects TRBV28 to TRBJ1-3, with a tentative D call TRBD1 (6 bases). Germline V gene lookup returns CDR1 MDHEN and CDR2 SYDVKM. The germline V and J ends were trimmed by 6 bases and 2 bases, with 14 bases remaining between them. This CDR3 has 15 residues. The CDR3: CASRSAGTPGNTIYF. DNA of the CDR3: TGTGCCAGCAGGTCCGCCGGGACACCTGGAAACACCATATATTTT. Based on the CDR3 plus reference TRBV28 and TRBJ1-3, the full variable domain is DVKVTQSSRYLVKRTGEKVFLECVQDMDHENMFWYRQDPGLGLRLIYFSYDVKMKEKGDIPEGYSVSREKKERFSLILESASTNQTSMYLCASRSAGTPGNTIYFGEGSWLTVV.

Many counts were recorded for this clonotype. The V gene is TRBV11-2, the J gene TRBJ2-5, with TRBD1 identical over 7 bases. CDR1 SGHAT and CDR2 FQNNGV come from the germline V gene. The trim removed 6 bases at V and 1 base at J, leaving 11 bases unmatched. The CDR3 contains 16 residues. CDR3 DNA sequence: TGTGCCAGCAGTCAATTTCCGGGACAGACCCAAGAGACCCAGTACTTC. This encodes CASSQFPGQTQETQYF. Based on the CDR3 plus reference TRBV11-2 and TRBJ2-5, the full variable domain is EAGVAQSPRYKIIEKRQSVAFWCNPISGHATLYWYQQILGQGPKLLIQFQNNGVVDDSQLPKDRFSAERLKGVDSTLKIQPAKLEDSAVYLCASSQFPGQTQETQYFGPGTRLLVL.

The rearrangement links TRBV27 to TRBJ1-5; 8 bases map to TRBD1. Germline values: CDR1 MNHEY, CDR2 SMNVEV (reference sequence). V shed 4 bases and J 6 bases; nucleotides not matched to a gene: 8. The CDR3 contains 15 residues. The CDR3 is CASSSAGTGFQPQHF. CDR3 coding DNA: TGTGCCAGCAGTTCAGCCGGGACAGGATTTCAGCCCCAGCATTTT.

This clonotype showed up many times. This sequence joins TRBV3-1 and TRBJ2-2; no clear D gene. The CDR3 has 14 amino acids. The V end lost 4 bases, the J end lost 5 bases, and 11 bases lay between the germline ends. Germline loops: CDR1 LGHDT, CDR2 YNNKEL (reference sequence). The CDR3, as DNA: TGTGCCAGCAGCCTCCAGACTCTTACCGGGGAGCTGTTTTTT. As protein: CASSLQTLTGELFF.

This clonotype was counted a few times. The rearrangement links TRBV20-1 to TRBJ1-4; D may be TRBD1 (5 bases). Germline CDR1 is DFQATT and CDR2 is SNEGSKA (reference sequence). This CDR3 contains 13 residues. The V end was cut by 6 bases, the J end by 8 bases, with 16 bases between. CDR3 protein: CSATREGTEKLFF. CDR3 sequence (DNA): TGCAGTGCCACCCGGGAAGGGACGGAAAAACTGTTTTTT.

This clonotype has a single count. The chain joins TRBV12-3 or TRBV12-4 to TRBJ1-2; D is possibly TRBD1 (5 bases). V shed 6 bases and J shed 0 bases, with 17 bases lying between them. CDR3 size: 16 residues. The DNA for the CDR3 is TGTGCCAGCAGCAGACCCGGGACGCTTACTAACTATGGCTACACCTTC. Its protein is CASSRPGTLTNYGYTF.

In the case of this clonotype: A read error may be the cause here, since a much bigger clone is one base away. The chain carries TRBV10-3 and TRBJ2-5; 10 bases line up with TRBD2. The CDR3 is made up of 15 amino acids. Per germline, CDR1 ENHRY and CDR2 SYGVKD. The V and J ends lost 3 bases and 5 bases, in that order; junction bases with no gene match: 6. The CDR3 DNA reads TGTGCCATCAGTGATCCTAGCGGGAGAATTGAGACCCAGTACTTC. As protein: CAISDPSGRIETQYF.

This clonotype was seen at least ten times. The rearrangement links TRBV7-9 to TRBJ2-4; D possibly corresponds to TRBD1 (5 bases). This CDR3 is 16 amino acids long. V was pared by 5 bases and J by 1 base, with 15 bases between. Per the germline V gene, CDR1 is SEHNR and CDR2 is FQNEAQ (reference sequence). CDR3 loop: CASSLTEGAAKNIQYF. CDR3 sequence (DNA): TGTGCCAGCAGCCTAACCGAAGGGGCGGCCAAAAACATTCAGTACTTC.

This clonotype occurred a few times. This chain uses TRBV6-1 with TRBJ1-5; no clear D gene. The CDR3 runs to 15 residues. V was shortened by 7 bases and J by 0 bases, with 13 bases between the two germline ends. Germline V gives CDR1 MNHNS, CDR2 SASEGT. CDR3 sequence (DNA): TGTGCCAGCACATATTCAATCAGTAGCAATCAGCCCCAGCATTTT. It yields the protein CASTYSISSNQPQHF.

This clonotype was seen a few times. V gene TRBV19 combines with J gene TRBJ2-1; D unresolved. The germline CDR1 and CDR2 sequences are LNHDA and SQIVND (reference sequence). Trimming shortened V by 5 bases and J by 5 bases, and 7 bases separated the two germline ends. The CDR3 is made up of 12 amino acids. The CDR3 loop is CASSGRDNEQFF. DNA of the CDR3: TGTGCCAGTAGTGGCCGGGACAATGAGCAGTTCTTC.

The chain joins TRBV6-1 to TRBJ1-1, with D possibly TRBD1 on 6 matching bases. The CDR3 sequence is 14 residues long. V lost 6 bases, J lost 1 base, and 12 bases lay in between. From germline, CDR1 is MNHNS and CDR2 SASEGT. CDR3 residues: CASRVKQGNTEAFF. The CDR3 region has the DNA TGTGCCAGCAGAGTGAAACAGGGGAACACTGAAGCTTTCTTT.

This clonotype showed up many times. V is TRBV27 and J is TRBJ2-6, with D perhaps being TRBD1 or TRBD2 (5 bases each). From germline, CDR1 is MNHEY and CDR2 SMNVEV (reference sequence). The V end was cut by 6 bases, the J end by 4 bases, with 13 bases between. CDR3 length: 15 amino acids. The CDR3 DNA is TGTGCCAGCAGGCTGCAGGGACCCGGGGCCAACGTCCTGACTTTC. It codes for CASRLQGPGANVLTF.

This clonotype was counted ten times or more. V usage is TRBV2 and J usage is TRBJ2-2; possibly TRBD1 or TRBD2 for D (5 bases each). This CDR3 is 15 amino acids long. Germline CDR1 and CDR2: SNHLY and FYNNEI. V was shortened by 3 bases and J by 7 bases, with 15 bases between the two germline ends. The CDR3 nucleotides are TGTGCCAGCAGTGACTTGTTAGGGGACGGCGGGGAGCTGTTTTTT. This codes for CASSDLLGDGGELFF.

This clonotype was detected a few times. The chain uses TRBV30 and TRBJ2-1, with 7 bases that match TRBD2. The V gene end was trimmed by 0 bases and the J gene end by 4 bases; junction bases not matched to a gene: 3. There are 14 residues in the CDR3. Germline-derived CDR1 and CDR2 are GTSNPN and SVGIG (reference sequence). The CDR3 spells CAWSVTSAYNEQFF. The CDR3 nucleotides read TGTGCCTGGAGTGTAACTAGCGCTTACAATGAGCAGTTCTTC.

Notes on this clonotype: This sequence may be a read error, since a much larger clone differs from it by one base. V and J are TRBV4-1 and TRBJ2-1; TRBD1 is a possible D gene (5 bases). CDR1 MGHRA and CDR2 YSYEKL come from the germline V gene. V gave up 4 bases and J gave up 4 bases, with 14 bases separating them. The CDR3 has 15 amino acids. Here the CDR3 DNA reads TGCGCCAGCAGCCCGCCAGGGTTGGGATACAATGAGCAGTTCTTC. Protein product: CASSPPGLGYNEQFF.

In its sample, this clonotype was seen a few times. CDR3 in DNA: TGTGCCAGCAGCCCTGGCCCCACCAGGGGGCGTAATGAGCAGTTCTTC. This codes for CASSPGPTRGRNEQFF. J is TRBJ2-1 and V is TRBV6-2 or TRBV6-3, with 8 positions matching TRBD1. The CDR3 spans 16 residues. Germline V gives CDR1 MNHEY, CDR2 SVGEGT. V was clipped by 6 bases and J by 7 bases; unmatched bases: 14.

Here the CDR3 reads CASSPAPVDGYTF. The CDR3 DNA reads TGTGCCAGCAGTCCAGCCCCGGTAGATGGCTACACCTTC. This chain uses TRBV6-1 with TRBJ1-2; D ambiguous. The CDR3 contains 13 residues. Looked up from germline, CDR1 is MNHNS and CDR2 is SASEGT. The V end lost 5 bases, the J end lost 6 bases, and 13 bases lay between the germline ends.

The table lists this clonotype with many counts. The V and J genes are TRBV30 and TRBJ2-6; D perhaps matches TRBD1 (6 bases). The CDR3 runs 15 residues. Germline values: CDR1 GTSNPN, CDR2 SVGIG (reference sequence). V gave up 0 bases and J gave up 4 bases, with 10 bases separating them. The CDR3 sequence: CAWSVQGWGANVLTF. DNA for the CDR3: TGTGCCTGGAGTGTACAGGGCTGGGGGGCCAACGTCCTGACTTTC.

This clonotype was counted many times. The chain has TRBV30 and TRBJ2-5, with 11 nucleotides matching TRBD2. CDR3 length: 17 residues. CDR1 and CDR2 (germline): GTSNPN, SVGIG (reference sequence). V lost 0 bases, J lost 6 bases, and 12 bases stayed unmatched. CDR3 sequence reads: CAWSVPGVLAGGKTQYF. The CDR3 coding sequence is TGTGCCTGGAGTGTACCCGGAGTTCTAGCGGGAGGAAAGACCCAGTACTTC.

This clonotype was picked up a small number of times. The chain couples TRBV11-3 to TRBJ2-2; 8 bases match TRBD2. The junction had 17 bases not matched to a gene; V was cut back by 5 bases and J by 3 bases. CDR3 length: 19 amino acids. Germline values: CDR1 SGHNT, CDR2 YENEEA. In nucleotides, the CDR3 is TGTGCCAGCAGCCAGACCAGCGGGAGCCTGTTTTCGTACACCGGGGAGCTGTTTTTT. Translated, it gives CASSQTSGSLFSYTGELFF.